This T cell receptor (beta chain) appears in the sequencing data of a study of shared clonotypes between healthy human individuals. About the research overall: The plates for each donor numbered three CD4 naive, three CD4 memory, two CD8 naive and one CD8 memory.

CD8 cells regarded as naive lacked CD45RO, were positively chosen for CCR7, and omitted terminally differentiated effector memory CD45RA+ cells. General study results and limits: What naive subsets generally showed was a larger estimated richness than memory subsets showed.

The CDR3 runs to 11 residues. CDR1 is SEHNR, CDR2 FQNEAQ, per germline (reference sequence). J lost 15 bases, V lost 4 bases, and 5 bases had no gene match. Genomic DNA (from each subset) was split evenly across several immunoSEQ plates. Sequencing used immunoSEQ multiplex PCR; TCRdb keeps in-frame clones, though not all of them. The sample has 2 million to 2.5 million clones, more than 85% seen once. As regards this clone: Its antigen is currently unknown.

Sequencing used naive CD8+ T cells from PBMCs. The gene calls are TRBV7-9 and TRBJ2-1, with 8 bases identical to TRBD1. The origin of this receptor is a man in his late teens or twenties in good health. Some clones in this sample may be carry-over from other donors' samples. CDR3 DNA: TGTGCCAGCAGCTGGAGACAGGGGCTGTTCTTC. Translation gives CASSWRQGLFF.